This T cell receptor (beta chain) is from a study of vaccination and CD4 T cells after COVID-19. About the research overall: Investigators stimulated cells with overlapping spike peptides drawn from SARS-CoV-2, HCoV-NL63, HCoV-OC43 and HCoV-229E.

In this sample, this clonotype turned up a few times. Its specificity is unknown. The treatment here: approximately 9-day PBMC culture with coronavirus spike peptide pools or control peptides (ViraFEST assay). Once obtained from cultured CD4+ T cells, the DNA was sequenced using the Oncomine TCR Beta short-read assay. TCRdb re-analysed the PCR reads in MiXCR, keeping a single row per CDR3 protein. Here the sample spans 16,000 or so distinct CDR3 sequences, around half being singletons. Germline CDR1 reads SEHNR; CDR2 reads FQNEAQ (reference sequence). Trimming removed 7 bases from V and 5 bases from J, with 14 bases in between. The CDR3 spans 14 residues.

The source was CD4+ T cells from blood, cultured in vitro, collected before SARS-CoV-2 vaccination. The chain links TRBV7-9 to TRBJ2-2; perhaps TRBD1 as D (7 bases). The sequence was obtained from a human donor who had recovered from COVID-19. DNA for the CDR3: TGTGCCAGCACCCGGGCAGGGGGGACCGGGGAGCTGTTTTTT. It encodes CASTRAGGTGELFF.